This TCR beta chain was obtained from a study of blood T cell repertoires in COVID-19. About the study: The United States, Italy and Spain supplied acute and convalescent COVID-19 samples.

Clones were read by immunoSEQ multiplex PCR, and TCRdb kept only the in-frame ones, dropping some. The data show about 190,000 clones, with approximately 90% seen just once and approximately 2.1% held by the top ten. The clonotype was recovered from a man between 65 and 85 years old with active or convalescent COVID-19. The sequenced sample consisted of peripheral blood.

CDR3 loop: CASSQRQGASYGYTF. CDR3 bases: TGCGCCAGCAGCCAGCGACAGGGGGCTAGCTATGGCTACACCTTC. The V gene is TRBV4-1, the J gene TRBJ1-2; 10 bases match TRBD1. Germline assignment: CDR1 MGHRA and CDR2 YSYEKL. This CDR3 spans 15 amino acids. V lost 3 bases, J lost 4 bases, and 5 bases stayed unmatched.